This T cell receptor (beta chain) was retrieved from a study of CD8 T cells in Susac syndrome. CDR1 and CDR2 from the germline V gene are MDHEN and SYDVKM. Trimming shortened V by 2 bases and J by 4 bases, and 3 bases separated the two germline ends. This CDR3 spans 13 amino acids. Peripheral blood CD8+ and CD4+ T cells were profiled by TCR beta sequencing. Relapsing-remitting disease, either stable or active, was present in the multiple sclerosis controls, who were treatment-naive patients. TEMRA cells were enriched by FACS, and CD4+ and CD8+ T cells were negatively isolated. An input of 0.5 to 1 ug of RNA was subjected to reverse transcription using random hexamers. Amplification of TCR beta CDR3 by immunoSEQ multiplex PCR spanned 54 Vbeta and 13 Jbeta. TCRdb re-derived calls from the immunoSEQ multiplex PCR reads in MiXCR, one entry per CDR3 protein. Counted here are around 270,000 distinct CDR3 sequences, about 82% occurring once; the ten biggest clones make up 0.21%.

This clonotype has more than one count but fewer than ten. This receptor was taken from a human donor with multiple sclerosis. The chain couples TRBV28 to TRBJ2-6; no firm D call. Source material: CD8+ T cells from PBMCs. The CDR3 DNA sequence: TGTGCCAGCAGTTTACCAGGGGCCAACGTCCTGACTTTC. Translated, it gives CASSLPGANVLTF.